The 28 T cell receptor beta chains given below trace back to one sample, sequenced in a study of blood T cell repertoires in COVID-19. The protocol was immunoSEQ multiplex PCR, while the TCRdb copy is restricted to in-frame clones and leaves out a portion. The sample includes around 55,000 clones, 75% to 95% of them seen just once. The sequenced material came from peripheral blood. The receptors were sampled from a human donor with active COVID-19. The donor label of this sample is uncertain.

Written as DNA, the CDR3 is TGTGCCAGTAGTATAGCCGGACTAGTATTGGGGCAAGAGACCCAGTACTTC. It codes for CASSIAGLVLGQETQYF. J is TRBJ2-5 and V is TRBV19; 7 bases are shared with TRBD2. The CDR3 loop spans 17 amino acids. Germline CDR1 LNHDA, CDR2 SQIVND (reference sequence). V trimming: 1 base; J trimming: 2 bases; junction bases outside the gene matches: 10.

The chain recombines TRBV5-6 with TRBJ2-7, with a possible D match to TRBD2 (6 bases). Germline V CDR1 and CDR2: SGHDT, YYEEEE. The CDR3 length is 13 residues. V lost 4 bases, J lost 2 bases, and 10 bases lay in between. The CDR3 bases are TGTGCCAGCAGCCCTCGGAGGGCCTACGAGCAGTACGTC. Its translation: CASSPRRAYEQYV.

The CDR3 bases are TGTGCCAGCAGCTTCTGGACAACACTAGCCAAAAACATTCAGTACTTC. Translation gives CASSFWTTLAKNIQYF. This chain uses TRBV5-6 with TRBJ2-4; a weak D match, TRBD1 (5 bases). The V gene's germline CDR1 is SGHDT and CDR2 YYEEEE. CDR3 size: 16 residues. The V and J ends lost 2 bases and 0 bases respectively, with 12 bases between them.

This clone was observed a handful of times. The rearrangement uses TRBV7-3 and TRBJ2-7; no reliable D call. Per germline, CDR1 SGHTA and CDR2 FQGTGA. The CDR3 extends over 11 amino acids. The V end was cut by 3 bases, the J end by 7 bases, with 7 bases between. Here the CDR3 reads CASSFRREQYV. The CDR3 DNA sequence: TGTGCCAGCAGCTTTAGGAGAGAGCAGTACGTC.

The rearrangement uses TRBV5-6 and TRBJ1-2; 7 bases line up with TRBD1. CDR1 and CDR2 (germline): SGHDT, YYEEEE. The ends lost 2 bases at V and 5 bases at J; junction bases unmatched: 6. The CDR3 runs to 14 residues. CDR3 protein: CASSFTGVAYGYTF. CDR3 nucleotides: TGTGCCAGCAGCTTTACAGGGGTAGCATATGGCTACACCTTC.

This sequence joins TRBV7-9 and TRBJ1-2, with 7 bases identical to TRBD1. The CDR3 spans 14 residues. CDR1 is SEHNR and CDR2 is FQNEAQ in the germline V gene (reference sequence). After removal of 5 bases from V and 6 bases from J, the junction contained 9 bases not matched to a gene. CDR3 in amino acids: CASSPDRDTNGYTF. The CDR3 bases are TGTGCCAGCAGCCCCGACAGGGATACTAATGGCTACACCTTC.

The chain carries TRBV6-5 and TRBJ1-2; D is possibly TRBD1 (5 bases). The CDR3 spans 13 residues. With 6 bases removed from V and 7 bases from J, the gap between germline ends came to 15 bases. In germline, CDR1 is MNHEY, CDR2 SVGAGI. CDR3 bases: TGTGCCAGCAGAAACCCCCCGGGGGGTGGCTACACCTTC. As protein: CASRNPPGGGYTF.

This clone turned up a few times. This chain connects TRBV11-2 to TRBJ1-2; weak D call: TRBD1 (6 bases). The CDR3 runs 14 residues. CDR1 is SGHAT, CDR2 FQNNGV, per germline. V lost 9 bases to trimming and J lost 7 bases, with 21 bases between them. The CDR3 DNA reads TGTGCCAGTTCCCCGACAGGCGGAATCCGTGGCTACACCTTC. It encodes CASSPTGGIRGYTF.

The chain uses TRBV28 and TRBJ2-1; TRBD2 matches at 9 bases. From germline, CDR1 is MDHEN and CDR2 SYDVKM. Losses at the gene ends were 3 bases for V and 7 bases for J; bases not matched to a gene: 10. There are 16 residues in the CDR3. CDR3 residues: CASSFGTSPRGNEQFF. The CDR3 DNA sequence: TGTGCCAGCAGTTTTGGGACTAGCCCCAGAGGGAATGAGCAGTTCTTC.

The chain recombines TRBV5-4 with TRBJ2-3, with 9 bases lining up with TRBD1. The junction had 8 bases not matched to a gene; V was cut back by 0 bases and J by 6 bases. The CDR3 extends over 16 amino acids. Germline loops: CDR1 SGHNT, CDR2 YYREEE (reference sequence). CDR3 DNA: TGTGCCAGCAGCTTGGCCCCGGGACAGGGCGGGGATACGCAGTATTTT. Protein sequence: CASSLAPGQGGDTQYF.

The V call is TRBV19, the J call TRBJ1-1, with D maybe TRBD1 (6 bases). Trimming took off 7 bases at V and 4 bases at J, with 22 bases between the two ends. CDR1 LNHDA and CDR2 SQIVND come from the germline V gene (reference sequence). The CDR3 totals 16 residues. The CDR3 is CASKVGSTGRGTEAFF. In DNA, the CDR3 is TGTGCCAGTAAGGTTGGGTCTACAGGGAGAGGCACTGAAGCTTTCTTT. The complete variable domain, with remaining parts taken from reference TRBV19 and TRBJ1-1, reads DGGITQSPKYLFRKEGQNVTLSCEQNLNHDAMYWYRQDPGQGLRLIYYSQIVNDFQKGDIAEGYSVSREKKESFPLTVTSAQKNPTAFYLCASKVGSTGRGTEAFFGQGTRLTVV.

This chain uses TRBV9 with TRBJ2-3, with 13 bases fitting TRBD2. Germline V gene lookup returns CDR1 SGDLS and CDR2 YYNGEE. This CDR3 comprises 16 residues. V was clipped by 4 bases and J by 4 bases; unmatched bases: 6. The DNA of the CDR3 is TGTGCCAGCAGCTTCGGACTAGCGGGAGTCCCAGATACGCAGTATTTT. Translating gives CASSFGLAGVPDTQYF.

The chain links TRBV4-2 to TRBJ2-1; TRBD2 aligns across 7 bases. J lost 3 bases, V lost 4 bases, and 6 bases had no gene match. The CDR3 is made up of 15 amino acids. The germline V gene encodes CDR1 LGHNA and CDR2 YNFKEQ. The CDR3 DNA reads TGTGCCAGCAGCCGACTGTGGGGGGGCTACAATGAGCAGTTCTTC. It specifies CASSRLWGGYNEQFF.

The chain links TRBV5-1 to TRBJ1-4; no clear D. CDR3 length: 13 residues. V was trimmed by 7 bases and J by 5 bases, leaving 12 bases between them. CDR1 SGHRS and CDR2 YFSETQ come from the germline V gene. CDR3 nucleotide sequence: TGCGCCAGCGGAGAGGGAGGGAATGAAAAACTGTTTTTT. Translated, it gives CASGEGGNEKLFF.

The chain combines TRBV5-4 with TRBJ2-7, with TRBD1 matching over 7 bases. The CDR3 loop spans 15 amino acids. Germline-derived CDR1 and CDR2 are SGHNT and YYREEE (reference sequence). V lost 4 bases, J lost 2 bases, and 9 bases stayed unmatched. CDR3 loop: CASSPSTGAAYEQYF. In DNA form, the CDR3 reads TGTGCCAGCAGCCCAAGTACAGGGGCGGCCTACGAGCAGTACTTC.

V is TRBV18 and J is TRBJ2-6; D remains unclear. This CDR3 comprises 16 residues. CDR1 KGHSH and CDR2 LQKENI come from the germline V gene. V was shortened by 4 bases and J by 1 base, with 11 bases between the two germline ends. The CDR3 DNA reads as TGTGCCAGCTCACGGGCCTCCGTTTCTGGGGCCAACGTCCTGACTTTC. It encodes CASSRASVSGANVLTF.

This clone occurred a few times. The chain couples TRBV6-2 or TRBV6-3 to TRBJ1-1, with TRBD1 matching over 7 bases. Trimming removed 5 bases from V and 5 bases from J; junction bases left unmatched: 11. Germline CDR1 is MNHEY and CDR2 is SVGEGT. The CDR3 has 15 residues. The CDR3 here is CASSPPRGRRTEAFF. The CDR3 DNA follows: TGTGCCAGCAGTCCCCCGAGGGGGCGTCGGACTGAAGCTTTCTTT.

The DNA of the CDR3 is TGTGCCAGCAGCTTGGACAGGGAAGCCCCTAGGTCCTACACCTTC. Translation gives CASSLDREAPRSYTF. The chain links TRBV5-4 to TRBJ1-2; D might be TRBD1 (6 bases). The germline V gene encodes CDR1 SGHNT and CDR2 YYREEE (reference sequence). The CDR3 covers 15 residues. Trimming shortened V by 0 bases and J by 10 bases, and 19 bases separated the two germline ends.

The chain joins TRBV27 to TRBJ1-5; no firm D call. V was clipped by 5 bases and J by 4 bases, with 18 bases between them. This CDR3 has 16 residues. The germline V gene encodes CDR1 MNHEY and CDR2 SMNVEV (reference sequence). CDR3 loop: CASSPKIYGGNQPQHF. As DNA, the CDR3 is TGTGCCAGCAGTCCAAAGATCTATGGAGGGAATCAGCCCCAGCATTTT.

This clone was seen once. This rearrangement joins TRBV7-8 to TRBJ1-1, with TRBD1 matching over 7 bases. J gave up 7 bases and V 5 bases, and 7 bases lay outside the gene matches. CDR1 and CDR2 (germline): SGHVS, FQNEAQ. The length of the CDR3 is 13 residues. The CDR3 reads CASSRDSPIEAFF. CDR3 sequence (DNA): TGTGCCAGCAGCCGGGACAGCCCTATTGAAGCTTTCTTT.

The chain has TRBV7-9 and TRBJ2-7, with D possibly being TRBD1 (5 bases). V gave up 4 bases and J gave up 0 bases, with 10 bases separating them. Germline CDR1 SEHNR, CDR2 FQNEAQ (reference sequence). The CDR3 is 14 residues long. CDR3 sequence: CASSSQGDSYEQYF. CDR3 in DNA: TGTGCCAGCAGCTCCCAAGGGGACTCCTACGAGCAGTACTTC.

The V and J genes are TRBV6-2 or TRBV6-3 and TRBJ2-7, with D possibly TRBD2 on 6 matching bases. V was pared by 6 bases and J by 4 bases, with 19 bases between. Germline V gene sequence: CDR1 MNHEY, CDR2 SVGEGT. This CDR3 is built from 15 residues. The CDR3 coding sequence is TGTGCCAGCAGCCGGGACTCCCTCCCGCCTTACGAGCAGTACGTC. Amino acids: CASSRDSLPPYEQYV.

The rearrangement links TRBV6-2 or TRBV6-3 to TRBJ1-5; a possible D gene is TRBD1 (6 bases). Trimming removed 4 bases from V and 11 bases from J, with 15 bases in between. Per the germline V gene, CDR1 is MNHEY and CDR2 is SVGEGT. The CDR3 extends over 13 amino acids. CDR3 in amino acids: CASSWTAPPAQHF. The CDR3 DNA reads TGTGCCAGCAGTTGGACAGCACCCCCAGCCCAGCATTTT.

The gene calls are TRBV9 and TRBJ1-1; the match to TRBD1 covers 11 bases. This CDR3 is built from 14 residues. The junction had 4 bases not matched to a gene; V was cut back by 2 bases and J by 7 bases. Looked up from germline, CDR1 is SGDLS and CDR2 is YYNGEE. The CDR3 DNA follows: TGTGCCAGCAGCGTCTCCGGGACAGGGGGTGAAGCTTTCTTT. Protein product: CASSVSGTGGEAFF.

The V and J genes are TRBV11-3 and TRBJ2-2; TRBD1 agrees at 7 bases. After removal of 4 bases from V and 6 bases from J, the junction contained 2 bases not matched to a gene. Germline CDR1 SGHNT, CDR2 YENEEA. This CDR3 has 13 amino acids. The CDR3 DNA follows: TGTGCCAGCAGCTCCCAGGGGGCCGGGGAGCTGTTTTTT. Protein product: CASSSQGAGELFF.

V and J are TRBV7-8 and TRBJ2-1; 9 bases are a match to TRBD2. The length of the CDR3 is 16 residues. Germline V gives CDR1 SGHVS, CDR2 FQNEAQ. V lost 5 bases to trimming and J lost 1 base; unmatched junction nucleotides: 6. The CDR3 loop is CASSMRGGLSYNEQFF. In nucleotides, the CDR3 is TGTGCCAGCAGCATGCGGGGGGGCCTTTCCTACAATGAGCAGTTCTTC. Complete variable domain (other parts from reference TRBV7-8 and TRBJ2-1): GAGVSQSPRYKVAKRGQDVALRCDPISGHVSLFWYQQALGQGPEFLTYFQNEAQLDKSGLPSDRFFAERPEGSVSTLKIQRTQQEDSAVYLCASSMRGGLSYNEQFFGPGTRLTVL.

This chain uses TRBV10-3 with TRBJ1-1; D may be TRBD1 (5 bases). This CDR3 spans 12 amino acids. Germline values: CDR1 ENHRY, CDR2 SYGVKD. Trimming shortened V by 8 bases and J by 5 bases, and 12 bases separated the two germline ends. The CDR3 here is CAISGGGTEAFF. The CDR3, as DNA: TGTGCCATCTCAGGTGGGGGGACTGAAGCTTTCTTT.

This chain links TRBV6-5 with TRBJ1-5; D is possibly TRBD1 (5 bases). V was trimmed by 6 bases and J by 2 bases, leaving 14 bases between them. CDR1 is MNHEY, CDR2 SVGAGI, per germline. CDR3 length: 15 residues. Here the CDR3 DNA reads TGTGCCAGCAGGCCCCAGGGACTGGGCAATCAGCCCCAGCATTTT. Amino acid sequence: CASRPQGLGNQPQHF.